A selection of T cell receptor beta chains follows, all from one sample in a study of OX40 agonist ivuxolimab in advanced cancers. Assay: immunoSEQ multiplex PCR; the TCRdb copy retains only in-frame clones and omits some. This table has tens of thousands of clones, 80% appearing once. Specimen: CD4+ or CD8+ T cells sorted from blood, collected in a trial of the OX40 agonist ivuxolimab. The source of these receptors is an adult with an advanced solid tumor such as melanoma, head and neck, liver or kidney cancer. Each CDR3 is given with its conserved first and last residue. Expanded clones are given a class, and other clones once, few, many or no size at all.

len: 10; j_gene: TRBJ1-1; v_gene: TRBV29-1; abundance: few; CDR3aa: CSVGNNEAFF
len: 13; j_gene: TRBJ2-7; v_gene: TRBV27; abundance: .; CDR3aa: CASRKDSSYEQYF
len: 16; j_gene: TRBJ2-7; v_gene: TRBV5-4; abundance: .; CDR3aa: CASSPLLAGPAYEQYF
len: 16; j_gene: TRBJ2-5; v_gene: TRBV11-2; abundance: .; CDR3aa: CASSLVGGSLGETQYF
len: 16; j_gene: TRBJ2-3; v_gene: TRBV15; abundance: .; CDR3aa: CATSGRQGGVSDTQYF
len: 11; j_gene: TRBJ1-2; v_gene: TRBV7-2; abundance: .; CDR3aa: CASSPHYGYTF
len: 14; j_gene: TRBJ2-1; v_gene: TRBV7-2; abundance: .; CDR3aa: CASDAGQGLNEQFF
len: 11; j_gene: TRBJ2-5; v_gene: TRBV19; abundance: .; CDR3aa: CASSMGETQYF
len: 15; j_gene: TRBJ2-7; v_gene: TRBV14; abundance: once; CDR3aa: CASSQGYGRSYEQYF
len: 13; j_gene: TRBJ2-1; v_gene: TRBV5-8; abundance: .; CDR3aa: CASSLATINEQFF
len: 13; j_gene: TRBJ2-1; v_gene: TRBV5-6; abundance: .; CDR3aa: CASSLSGRNEQFF
len: 15; j_gene: TRBJ2-5; v_gene: TRBV5-8; abundance: .; CDR3aa: CASIQQRGGRETQYF
len: 16; j_gene: TRBJ1-1; v_gene: TRBV15; abundance: .; CDR3aa: CATSRPVPVVNTEAFF
len: 13; j_gene: TRBJ2-3; v_gene: TRBV19; abundance: .; CDR3aa: CASSPSSTDTQYF
len: 12; j_gene: TRBJ2-7; v_gene: TRBV6-1; abundance: .; CDR3aa: CASSDPSYEQYF
len: 11; j_gene: TRBJ2-3; v_gene: TRBV6-1; abundance: .; CDR3aa: CASIQGNTQYF
len: 14; j_gene: TRBJ2-2; v_gene: TRBV6-4; abundance: once; CDR3aa: CASSRGQGTGELFF
len: 15; j_gene: TRBJ2-1; v_gene: TRBV12-5; abundance: .; CDR3aa: CASGPTGHRFHEQFF
len: 14; j_gene: TRBJ1-5; v_gene: TRBV30; abundance: once; CDR3aa: CAWSVGGSNQPQHF
len: 17; j_gene: TRBJ1-6; v_gene: TRBV7-2; abundance: .; CDR3aa: CASSLTPGGGRNSPLHF
len: 13; j_gene: TRBJ2-1; v_gene: TRBV18; abundance: .; CDR3aa: CATCLYGGNEQFF
len: 15; j_gene: TRBJ1-1; v_gene: TRBV4-1; abundance: .; CDR3aa: CASSLRLGGNTEAFF
len: 15; j_gene: TRBJ2-1; v_gene: TRBV5-4; abundance: .; CDR3aa: CASSLGQSSYNEQFF
len: 13; j_gene: TRBJ1-2; v_gene: TRBV27; abundance: .; CDR3aa: CASSLSGVYGYTF
len: 16; j_gene: TRBJ2-6; v_gene: TRBV4-1; abundance: .; CDR3aa: CASSQDHSPGANVLTF
len: 14; j_gene: TRBJ1-5; v_gene: TRBV30; abundance: .; CDR3aa: CAWGGDLSNQPQHF
len: 12; j_gene: TRBJ2-7; v_gene: TRBV10-3; abundance: .; CDR3aa: CAISVDPWEQYF
len: 12; j_gene: TRBJ1-5; v_gene: TRBV15; abundance: .; CDR3aa: CATGGSNQPQHF
len: 19; j_gene: TRBJ1-4; v_gene: TRBV2; abundance: .; CDR3aa: CASSEWGKHSVATNEKLFF
len: 15; j_gene: TRBJ2-3; v_gene: TRBV25-1; abundance: .; CDR3aa: CASSSYSGGGDTQYF
len: 17; j_gene: TRBJ2-1; v_gene: TRBV7-6; abundance: .; CDR3aa: CASSLLAGGLLTNEQFF
len: 16; j_gene: TRBJ1-1; v_gene: TRBV5-6; abundance: .; CDR3aa: CASSLNGQGADTEAFF
len: 13; j_gene: TRBJ1-6; v_gene: TRBV19; abundance: .; CDR3aa: CASSGQLYSPLHF
len: 15; j_gene: TRBJ2-5; v_gene: TRBV4-1; abundance: .; CDR3aa: CASSQDKSGQETQYF
len: 16; j_gene: TRBJ1-1; v_gene: TRBV7-8; abundance: .; CDR3aa: CASSLGGRGRDTEAFF
len: 15; j_gene: TRBJ2-2; v_gene: TRBV7-9; abundance: .; CDR3aa: CASSTGTVNTGELFF
len: 14; j_gene: TRBJ2-7; v_gene: TRBV2; abundance: once; CDR3aa: CASLKVQSSYEQYF
len: 14; j_gene: TRBJ1-2; v_gene: TRBV7-2; abundance: .; CDR3aa: CASSPRNGAGGYTF
len: 17; j_gene: TRBJ2-3; v_gene: TRBV4-2; abundance: .; CDR3aa: CASSQGRTSGGSDTQYF
len: 14; j_gene: TRBJ1-5; v_gene: TRBV6-1; abundance: .; CDR3aa: CASSPRDFNQPQHF
len: 17; j_gene: TRBJ2-1; v_gene: TRBV9; abundance: .; CDR3aa: CASSVALGLPSYNEQFF
len: 17; j_gene: TRBJ2-3; v_gene: TRBV4-2; abundance: .; CDR3aa: CASSQTKLAGNTDTQYF
len: 15; j_gene: TRBJ1-5; v_gene: TRBV5-1; abundance: few; CDR3aa: CASSLDSPTGQPQHF
len: 11; j_gene: TRBJ2-3; v_gene: TRBV29-1; abundance: .; CDR3aa: CSARRGDTQYF